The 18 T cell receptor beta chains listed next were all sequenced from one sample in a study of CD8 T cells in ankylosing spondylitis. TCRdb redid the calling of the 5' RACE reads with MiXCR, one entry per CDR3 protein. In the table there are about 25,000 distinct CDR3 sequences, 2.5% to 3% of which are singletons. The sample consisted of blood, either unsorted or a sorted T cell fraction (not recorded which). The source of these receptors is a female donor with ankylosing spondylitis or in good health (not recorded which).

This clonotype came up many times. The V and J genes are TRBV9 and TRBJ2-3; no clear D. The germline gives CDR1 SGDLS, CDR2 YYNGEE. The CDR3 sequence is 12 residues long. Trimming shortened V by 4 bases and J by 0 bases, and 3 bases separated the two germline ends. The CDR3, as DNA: TGTGCCAGCAGCTATAGCACAGATACGCAGTATTTT. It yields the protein CASSYSTDTQYF.

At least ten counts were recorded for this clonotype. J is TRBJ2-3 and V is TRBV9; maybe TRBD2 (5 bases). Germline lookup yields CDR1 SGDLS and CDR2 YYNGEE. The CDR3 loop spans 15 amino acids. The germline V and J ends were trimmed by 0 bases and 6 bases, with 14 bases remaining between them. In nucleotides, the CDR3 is TGTGCCAGCAGCGTAGAAAGCGGCTATTCGGATACGCAGTATTTT. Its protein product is CASSVESGYSDTQYF.

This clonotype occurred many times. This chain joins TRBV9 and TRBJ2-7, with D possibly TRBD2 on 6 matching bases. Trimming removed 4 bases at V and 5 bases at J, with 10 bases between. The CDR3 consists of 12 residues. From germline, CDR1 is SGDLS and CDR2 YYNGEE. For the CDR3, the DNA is TGTGCCAGCAGCTTCGGAGGGAACGAGCAGTACTTC. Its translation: CASSFGGNEQYF. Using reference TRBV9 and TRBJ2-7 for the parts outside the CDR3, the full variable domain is DSGVTQTPKHLITATGQRVTLRCSPRSGDLSVYWYQQSLDQGLQFLIQYYNGEERAKGNILERFSAQQFPDLHSELNLSSLELGDSALYFCASSFGGNEQYFGPGTRLTVT.

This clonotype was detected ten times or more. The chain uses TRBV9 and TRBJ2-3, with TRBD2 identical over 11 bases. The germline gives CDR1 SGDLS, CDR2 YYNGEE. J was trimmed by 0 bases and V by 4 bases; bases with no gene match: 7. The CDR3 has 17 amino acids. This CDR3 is CASSKLAGVSSTDTQYF. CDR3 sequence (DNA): TGTGCCAGCAGCAAACTAGCGGGGGTCTCCAGCACAGATACGCAGTATTTT.

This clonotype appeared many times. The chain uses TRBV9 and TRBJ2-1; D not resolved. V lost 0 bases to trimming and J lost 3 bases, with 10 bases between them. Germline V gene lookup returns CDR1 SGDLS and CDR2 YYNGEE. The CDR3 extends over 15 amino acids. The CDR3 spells CASSVEEVVYNEQFF. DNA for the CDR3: TGTGCCAGCAGCGTAGAAGAGGTGGTCTACAATGAGCAGTTCTTC.

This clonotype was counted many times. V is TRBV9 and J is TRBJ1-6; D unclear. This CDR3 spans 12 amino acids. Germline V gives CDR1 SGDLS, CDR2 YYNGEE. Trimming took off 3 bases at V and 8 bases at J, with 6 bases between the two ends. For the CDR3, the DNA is TGTGCCAGCAGCGGACAAGATTCACCCCTCCACTTT. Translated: CASSGQDSPLHF.

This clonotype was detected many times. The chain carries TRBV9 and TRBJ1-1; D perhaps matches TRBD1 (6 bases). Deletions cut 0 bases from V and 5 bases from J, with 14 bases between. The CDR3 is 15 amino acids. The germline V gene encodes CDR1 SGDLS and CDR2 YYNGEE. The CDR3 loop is CASSVVAGEGTEAFF. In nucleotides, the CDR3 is TGTGCCAGCAGCGTAGTGGCAGGGGAGGGGACTGAAGCTTTCTTT. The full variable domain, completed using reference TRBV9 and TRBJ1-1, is DSGVTQTPKHLITATGQRVTLRCSPRSGDLSVYWYQQSLDQGLQFLIQYYNGEERAKGNILERFSAQQFPDLHSELNLSSLELGDSALYFCASSVVAGEGTEAFFGQGTRLTVV.

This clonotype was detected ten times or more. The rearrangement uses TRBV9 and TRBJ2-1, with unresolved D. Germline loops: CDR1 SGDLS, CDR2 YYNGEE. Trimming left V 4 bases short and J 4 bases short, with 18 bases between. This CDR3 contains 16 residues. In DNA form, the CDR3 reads TGTGCCAGCAGCCCGAAACTGGCGCCGGTTTACAATGAGCAGTTCTTC. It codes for CASSPKLAPVYNEQFF.

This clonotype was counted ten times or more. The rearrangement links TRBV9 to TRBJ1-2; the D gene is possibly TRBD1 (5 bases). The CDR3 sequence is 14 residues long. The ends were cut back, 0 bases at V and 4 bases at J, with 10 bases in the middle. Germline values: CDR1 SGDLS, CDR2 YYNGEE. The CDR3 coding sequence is TGTGCCAGCAGCGTAGGTGGGGCCTTCTATGGCTACACCTTC. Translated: CASSVGGAFYGYTF.

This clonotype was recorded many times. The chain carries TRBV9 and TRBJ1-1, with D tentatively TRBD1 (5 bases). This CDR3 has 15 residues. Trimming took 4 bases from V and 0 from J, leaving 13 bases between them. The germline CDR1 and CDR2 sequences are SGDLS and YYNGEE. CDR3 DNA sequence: TGTGCCAGCAGCCCCTGGGGCAGAATGAACACTGAAGCTTTCTTT. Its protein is CASSPWGRMNTEAFF.

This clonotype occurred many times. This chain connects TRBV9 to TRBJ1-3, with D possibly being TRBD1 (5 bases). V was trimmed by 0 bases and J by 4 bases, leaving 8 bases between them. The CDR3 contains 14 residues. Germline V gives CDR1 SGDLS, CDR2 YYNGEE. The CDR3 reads CASSVETGGNTIYF. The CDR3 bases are TGTGCCAGCAGCGTAGAAACAGGCGGAAACACCATATATTTT. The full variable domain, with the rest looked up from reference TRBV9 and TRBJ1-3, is DSGVTQTPKHLITATGQRVTLRCSPRSGDLSVYWYQQSLDQGLQFLIQYYNGEERAKGNILERFSAQQFPDLHSELNLSSLELGDSALYFCASSVETGGNTIYFGEGSWLTVV.

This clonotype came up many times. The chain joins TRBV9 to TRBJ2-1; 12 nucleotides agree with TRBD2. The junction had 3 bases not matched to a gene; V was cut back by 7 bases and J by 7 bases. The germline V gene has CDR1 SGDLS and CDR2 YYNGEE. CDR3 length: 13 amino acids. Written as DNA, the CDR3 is TGTGCCAGCGGCGGACTAGCGGGGAATGAGCAGTTCTTC. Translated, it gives CASGGLAGNEQFF.

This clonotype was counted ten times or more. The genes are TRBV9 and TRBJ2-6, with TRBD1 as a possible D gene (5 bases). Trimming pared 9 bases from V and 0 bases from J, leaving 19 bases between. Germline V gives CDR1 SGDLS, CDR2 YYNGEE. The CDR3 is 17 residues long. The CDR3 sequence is CATSPFQGTSGANVLTF. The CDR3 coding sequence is TGTGCCACCTCCCCTTTCCAGGGAACCTCTGGGGCCAACGTCCTGACTTTC.

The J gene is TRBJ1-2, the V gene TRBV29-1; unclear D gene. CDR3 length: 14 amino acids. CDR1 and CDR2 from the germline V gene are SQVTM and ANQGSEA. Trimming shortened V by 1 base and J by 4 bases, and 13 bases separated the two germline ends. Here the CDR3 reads CSVEVRQVSYGYTF. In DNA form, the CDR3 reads TGCAGCGTTGAAGTTAGGCAGGTCAGCTATGGCTACACCTTC.

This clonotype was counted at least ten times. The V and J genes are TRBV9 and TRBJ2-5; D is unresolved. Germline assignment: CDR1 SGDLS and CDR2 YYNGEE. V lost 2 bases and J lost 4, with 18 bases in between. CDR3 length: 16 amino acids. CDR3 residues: CASSVDPLLMAETQYF. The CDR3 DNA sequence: TGTGCCAGCAGCGTGGACCCGCTATTGATGGCAGAGACCCAGTACTTC.

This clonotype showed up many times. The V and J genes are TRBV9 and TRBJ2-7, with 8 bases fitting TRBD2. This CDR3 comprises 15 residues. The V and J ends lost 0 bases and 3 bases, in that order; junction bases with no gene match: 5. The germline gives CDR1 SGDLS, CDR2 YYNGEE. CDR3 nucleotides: TGTGCCAGCAGCGTAGGTAGCGGGGCATACTACGAGCAGTACTTC. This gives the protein CASSVGSGAYYEQYF. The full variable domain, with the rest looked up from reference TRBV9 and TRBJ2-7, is DSGVTQTPKHLITATGQRVTLRCSPRSGDLSVYWYQQSLDQGLQFLIQYYNGEERAKGNILERFSAQQFPDLHSELNLSSLELGDSALYFCASSVGSGAYYEQYFGPGTRLTVT.

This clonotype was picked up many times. The CDR3 nucleotides are TGTGCCAGCAGCGTAGCACCTGAGGGTCAGCCCCAGCATTTT. Translation gives CASSVAPEGQPQHF. The rearrangement links TRBV9 to TRBJ1-5; D unresolved. From germline, CDR1 is SGDLS and CDR2 YYNGEE. This CDR3 is 14 amino acids long. Trimming cost V 0 bases and J 6 bases, with 10 bases left between them.

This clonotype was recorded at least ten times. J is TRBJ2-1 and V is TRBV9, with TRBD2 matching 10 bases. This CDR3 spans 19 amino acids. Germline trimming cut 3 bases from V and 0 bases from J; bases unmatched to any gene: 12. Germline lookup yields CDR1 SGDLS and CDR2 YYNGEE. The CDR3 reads CASSARGLAGAFSYNEQFF. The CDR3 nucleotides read TGTGCCAGCAGCGCCAGAGGGCTAGCGGGGGCCTTCTCCTACAATGAGCAGTTCTTC. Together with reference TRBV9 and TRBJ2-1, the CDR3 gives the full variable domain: DSGVTQTPKHLITATGQRVTLRCSPRSGDLSVYWYQQSLDQGLQFLIQYYNGEERAKGNILERFSAQQFPDLHSELNLSSLELGDSALYFCASSARGLAGAFSYNEQFFGPGTRLTVL.